This is a list of T cell receptor beta chains from one sample in a study of PD-L1 blockade in urothelial cancer. Here immunoSEQ multiplex PCR was the method, and the copy in TCRdb shows in-frame clones only, minus some. The data hold tens of thousands of clones, with about four fifths observed a single time. The sequences come from PBMCs, collected around atezolizumab (anti-PD-L1) treatment. The receptors were gathered from a man aged 70-80 years with urothelial cancer. CDR3s include the opening cysteine and the closing phenylalanine or tryptophan. A D gene is named only where the DNA matches it firmly. Clone sizes are given selectively: once, few, many, or a class where the clone is expanded.

j_gene	d_gene	abundance	v_gene	CDR3aa	CDR3nt
TRBJ1-2	TRBD1	NA	TRBV7-8	CASSGNRGNYGYTF	TGTGCCAGCAGCGGCAACAGGGGGAACTATGGCTACACCTTC
TRBJ2-5	TRBD2	NA	TRBV30	CAWSPGLAGAQETQYF	TGTGCCTGGAGTCCGGGACTAGCGGGAGCGCAAGAGACCCAGTACTTC
TRBJ1-5	NA	once	TRBV2	CASSAEQSSNQPQHF	TGTGCCAGCAGTGCCGAACAGAGTAGCAATCAGCCCCAGCATTTT
TRBJ1-2	TRBD1	NA	TRBV7-2	CASSLIPGQGYGYTF	TGTGCCAGCAGCTTGATCCCGGGACAGGGATATGGCTACACCTTC
TRBJ2-7	TRBD2	once	TRBV2	CASQQPSGRLEQYF	TGTGCCAGCCAGCAGCCTAGCGGGAGACTCGAGCAGTACTTC
TRBJ2-7	TRBD2	NA	TRBV11-2	CASSYPGTSGAHEQYF	TGTGCCAGCAGCTACCCGGGGACTAGCGGGGCCCACGAGCAGTACTTC
TRBJ1-5	TRBD1	NA	TRBV2	CASSRDTGGKQPQHF	TGTGCCAGCAGTAGAGACACAGGGGGGAAGCAGCCCCAGCATTTT
TRBJ2-1	NA	NA	TRBV6-1	CASRKGGAYNEQFF	TGTGCCAGCAGGAAAGGGGGGGCCTACAATGAGCAGTTCTTC
TRBJ1-2	NA	NA	TRBV9	CASSVARAGDGYTF	TGTGCCAGCAGCGTAGCTAGGGCAGGGGATGGCTACACCTTC
TRBJ2-1	TRBD2	NA	TRBV7-3	CASSFGGRAGYNEQFF	TGTGCCAGCAGCTTTGGCGGGAGGGCCGGCTACAATGAGCAGTTCTTC
TRBJ2-1	TRBD2	NA	TRBV5-4	CASSYVSGGAVYNEQFF	TGTGCCAGCAGCTACGTTAGCGGGGGGGCTGTCTACAATGAGCAGTTCTTC
TRBJ2-5	NA	NA	TRBV5-8	CASSFREPQETQYF	TGTGCCAGCAGCTTCCGGGAGCCTCAAGAGACCCAGTACTTC
TRBJ2-3	NA	NA	TRBV5-6	CASSLKGEDTQYF	TGTGCCAGCAGCTTGAAGGGAGAGGATACGCAGTATTTT